This is a list of T cell receptor beta chains from one sample in a study of neurological immune-mediated disorders. Via MiXCR, TCRdb re-called the 5' RACE reads, giving one row per CDR3 protein. The sample lists approximately 70,000 distinct CDR3 sequences; about 5% were seen once. Sequenced: PBMCs. These receptors came from a woman between 65 and 79 years old with multiple sclerosis. CDR3s include the opening cysteine and the closing phenylalanine or tryptophan.

TRBJ2-3 TRBV3-1 17 CASSQDRYTDSTDTQYF
TRBJ2-1 TRBV28 15 CASRQSGTGVNEQFF
TRBJ1-4 TRBV5-1 16 CASSLGGGQGQEKLFF
TRBJ1-2 TRBV4-1 17 CASSQERTGGFHYGYTF
TRBJ1-2 TRBV5-1 13 CASSSDRGSGYTF
TRBJ2-1 TRBV20-1 16 CSAPQTQTSSYNEQFF
TRBJ2-1 TRBV7-2 18 CASSLEGPSGGSYNEQFF
TRBJ2-4 TRBV25-1 14 CFLGCVEQQNIQYF
TRBJ2-2 TRBV5-6 16 CASSYQGAPNTGELFF
TRBJ1-3 TRBV3-1 14 CASSQMGPGNTIYF
TRBJ1-3 TRBV7-9 15 CASSRTGNSGNTIYF
TRBJ2-3 TRBV29-1 15 CSVEESLDFTDTQYF
TRBJ2-1 TRBV5-6 16 CASSFWGLVSYNEQFF
TRBJ2-2 TRBV12-3/TRBV12-4 14 CASSFDRNTGELFF
TRBJ2-1 TRBV5-1 14 CASSLAGSVGEQFF
TRBJ2-1 TRBV7-3 15 CASSLGASGNNEQFF
TRBJ2-2 TRBV20-1 14 CSAPTSGETGELFF
TRBJ1-4 TRBV12-3/TRBV12-4 14 CASSPGGSWEKLFF
TRBJ2-3 TRBV11-2 16 CASSGRLAGALDTQYF
TRBJ2-7 TRBV4-3 15 CASSQEAEIAAEQYF
TRBJ1-1 TRBV25-1 13 CASSRGGTAGAFF
TRBJ2-5 TRBV28 14 CASSFFAGGETQYF
TRBJ2-7 TRBV29-1 13 CSIGTPVKYEQYF
TRBJ2-1 TRBV7-9 14 CASSLGSGADEQFF
TRBJ2-1 TRBV5-1 15 CASSPGTSGTNEQFF
TRBJ1-1 TRBV29-1 12 CSANRGTGEAFF
TRBJ2-1 TRBV5-1 16 CASSLAGTSGNNEQFF
TRBJ2-7 TRBV4-3 14 CASSQDTGAYEQYF
TRBJ2-3 TRBV5-1 16 CASSASKVNQGDTQYF
TRBJ2-1 TRBV7-2 15 CASSSDSSYYNEQFF
TRBJ2-1 TRBV20-1 15 CSARRREGSYNEQFF
TRBJ2-1 TRBV30 17 CAWSESPLVVGHNEQFF
TRBJ2-3 TRBV27 15 CASSPLAGSTDTQYF
TRBJ2-3 TRBV29-1 11 CSVSSTDTQYF
TRBJ2-2 TRBV10-1 13 CASSDGGRGELFF